This T cell receptor beta chain was identified in a study of PD-1 blockade in classical Hodgkin lymphoma. Study background: Every 2 weeks, patients got 3 mg/kg intravenous nivolumab. General study findings and limits: Newly diagnosed patients were said to have less baseline TCR diversity than healthy donors did. There was a significant rise in CD4+ TCR diversity by C4D1, with no such rise for CD8+.

The trim removed 1 base at V and 6 bases at J, leaving 9 bases unmatched. This CDR3 comprises 15 residues. Germline CDR1 SGHTA, CDR2 FQGNSA. Repertoires were generated with immunoSEQ multiplex PCR, while TCRdb's copy carries only in-frame clones and drops some. The data contain about 37,000 clones, around 78% of them seen just once; the ten biggest clones take up 11%. Notes on this clone: No antigen is known for it.

Exposure to brentuximab vedotin varied, and each patient had relapsed following autologous stem cell transplantation. The material was peripheral blood mononuclear cells (PBMCs), obtained at baseline. This chain links TRBV7-2 with TRBJ2-7; 7 positions match TRBD2. The source of this sequence is a human donor with classical Hodgkin lymphoma. The DNA for the CDR3 is TGTGCCAGCAGCTTAGATCCCGGGGGGTATGTCGAGCAGTACTTC. Its translation: CASSLDPGGYVEQYF.